The 3 T cell receptor beta chains below come from one sample, sequenced in a study of blood T cell repertoires in COVID-19 (dated by TCRdb to 2020 to 2022). The protocol used for the library was the immunoSEQ multiplex PCR assay. TCRdb took this table from immuneACCESS and kept in-frame rearrangements with V and J called. Such tables lack part of the clones; where checked against another copy, unresolved V genes explain under half of the gap, and the rest is unexplained. The sample table contains about 250,000 clones; only one count was recorded for 88% of them. The ten largest clones add up to over 1.3% of the sample. Sequenced input: peripheral blood. The origin of the receptors is an older man with acute or convalescent COVID-19.

This chain links TRBV6-2 or TRBV6-3 with TRBJ2-1; 8 positions agree with TRBD1. This CDR3 spans 17 amino acids. Per germline, CDR1 MNHEY and CDR2 SVGEGT. Trimming removed 4 bases from V and 5 bases from J; junction bases left unmatched: 13. The CDR3 nucleotides are TGTGCCAGCAGTTCCTACGGATCAGGGGGCAAGGACAATGAGCAGTTCTTC. Residues: CASSSYGSGGKDNEQFF.

This chain joins TRBV4-2 and TRBJ1-1, with D possibly TRBD1 on 6 matching bases. This CDR3 region has 14 residues. Germline V gene lookup returns CDR1 LGHNA and CDR2 YNFKEQ. V shed 3 bases and J shed 1 base, with 9 bases lying between them. CDR3 nucleotides: TGTGCCAGCAGCCAGGAGACAGGGAACACTGAAGCTTTCTTT. Translation: CASSQETGNTEAFF.

In nucleotides, the CDR3 is TGTGCCAGCAGCTTCTTTCCAGAATCCTACGAGCAGTACTTC. It translates to CASSFFPESYEQYF. This chain joins TRBV9 and TRBJ2-7; D remains ambiguous. CDR1 is SGDLS and CDR2 is YYNGEE in the germline V gene. V was cut by 4 bases and J by 1 base, with 12 bases left in between. The CDR3 is 14 amino acids.